This TCR beta chain was identified during a study of blood T cell repertoires in COVID-19. Across the study: COVID-19 samples collected from the United States, Italy and Spain covered acute and convalescent phases. Nucleic acid was either cDNA or gDNA, and it came from T cells, B-cell-depleted T cells, or PBMCs.

In the authors' workflow: Reference gene primer amplification in the assay estimated nucleated cell counts. Assay used: immunoSEQ multiplex PCR; TCRdb lists only in-frame clones, some missing. D and trimming come from the DNA, and the V and J calls and clone size come from that table. The sample carries 250,000 or so clones, roughly nine tenths recorded once. This CDR3 contains 18 residues. Germline CDR1 reads SGHTA; CDR2 reads FQGTGA. V was pared by 3 bases and J by 6 bases, with 17 bases of the junction left unmatched. Material: PBMCs or T cells enriched from blood (not recorded which). This receptor was identified in a woman between 18 and 29 years old who had recovered from COVID-19. The chain carries TRBV7-3 and TRBJ1-5; 7 nucleotides align to TRBD1. CDR3 loop: CASSFRFQGVVVCQPQHF. The CDR3 nucleotides read TGTGCCAGCAGCTTTCGTTTTCAGGGGGTTGTTGTGTGTCAGCCCCAGCATTTT.